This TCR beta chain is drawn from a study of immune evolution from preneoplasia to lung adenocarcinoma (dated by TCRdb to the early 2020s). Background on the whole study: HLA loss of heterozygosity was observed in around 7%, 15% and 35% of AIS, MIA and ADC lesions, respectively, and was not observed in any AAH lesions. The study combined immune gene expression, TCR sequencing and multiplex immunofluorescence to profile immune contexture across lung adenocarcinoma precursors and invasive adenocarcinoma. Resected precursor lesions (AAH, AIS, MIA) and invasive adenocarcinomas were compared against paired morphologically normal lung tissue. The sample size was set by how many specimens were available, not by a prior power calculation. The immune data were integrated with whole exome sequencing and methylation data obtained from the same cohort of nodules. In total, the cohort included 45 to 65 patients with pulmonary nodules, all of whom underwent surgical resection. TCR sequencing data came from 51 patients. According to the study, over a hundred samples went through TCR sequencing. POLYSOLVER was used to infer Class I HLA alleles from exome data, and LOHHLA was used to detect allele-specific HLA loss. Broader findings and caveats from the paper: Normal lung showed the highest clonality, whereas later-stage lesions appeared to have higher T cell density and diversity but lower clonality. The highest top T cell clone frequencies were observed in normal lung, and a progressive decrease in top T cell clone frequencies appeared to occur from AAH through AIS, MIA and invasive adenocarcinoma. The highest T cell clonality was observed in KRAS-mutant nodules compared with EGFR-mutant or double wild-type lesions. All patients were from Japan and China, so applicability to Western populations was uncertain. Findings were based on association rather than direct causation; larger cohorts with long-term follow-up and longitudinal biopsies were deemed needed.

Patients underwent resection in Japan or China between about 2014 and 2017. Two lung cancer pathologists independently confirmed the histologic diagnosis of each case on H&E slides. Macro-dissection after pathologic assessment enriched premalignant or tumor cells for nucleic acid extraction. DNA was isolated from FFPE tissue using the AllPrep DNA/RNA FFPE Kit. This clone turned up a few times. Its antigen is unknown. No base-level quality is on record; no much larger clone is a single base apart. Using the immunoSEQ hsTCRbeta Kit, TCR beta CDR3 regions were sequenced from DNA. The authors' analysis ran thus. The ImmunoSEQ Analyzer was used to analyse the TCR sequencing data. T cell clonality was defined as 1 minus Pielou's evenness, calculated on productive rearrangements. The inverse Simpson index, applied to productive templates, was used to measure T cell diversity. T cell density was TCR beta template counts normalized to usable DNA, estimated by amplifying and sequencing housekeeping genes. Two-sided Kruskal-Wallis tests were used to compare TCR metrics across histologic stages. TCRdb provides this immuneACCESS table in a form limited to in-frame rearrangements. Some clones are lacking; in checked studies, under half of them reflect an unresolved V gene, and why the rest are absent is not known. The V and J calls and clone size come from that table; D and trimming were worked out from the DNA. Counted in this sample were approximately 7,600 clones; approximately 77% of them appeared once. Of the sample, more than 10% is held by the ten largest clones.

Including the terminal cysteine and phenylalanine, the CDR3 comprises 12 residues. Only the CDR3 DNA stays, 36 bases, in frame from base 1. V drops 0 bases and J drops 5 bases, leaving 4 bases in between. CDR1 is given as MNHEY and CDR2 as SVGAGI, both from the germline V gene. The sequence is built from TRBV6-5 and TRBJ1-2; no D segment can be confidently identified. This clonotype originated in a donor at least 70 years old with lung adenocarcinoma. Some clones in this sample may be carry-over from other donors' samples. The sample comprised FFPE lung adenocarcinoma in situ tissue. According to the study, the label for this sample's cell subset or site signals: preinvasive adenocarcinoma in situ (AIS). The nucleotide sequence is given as TGTGCCAGCAGTTACTCCGGGTATGGCTACACCTTC. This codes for CASSYSGYGYTF.